The next 24 T cell receptor beta chains were all read from a single sample in a study of T cell responses to AZD1222 COVID-19 vaccine. TCRdb keeps only in-frame clones here, not all; method: immunoSEQ multiplex PCR. The sample contains over 100,000 clones, over 85% of which appear only once. The specimen was peripheral blood, collected on day 0 of AZD1222 vaccination. The receptors originated from an adult in good health.

The rearrangement links TRBV6-5 to TRBJ2-7; D remains ambiguous. V was pared by 2 bases and J by 4 bases, with 12 bases between. The CDR3 is made up of 14 amino acids. Germline CDR1 reads MNHEY; CDR2 reads SVGAGI. CDR3: CASSYTPAIYEQYF. The CDR3 DNA reads TGTGCCAGCAGTTACACCCCGGCGATATACGAGCAGTACTTC.

CDR3 bases: TGTGCCAGCTCACCCCTAAACAGGGGCCGTAGCATGAACACTGAAGCTTTCTTT. Translated, it gives CASSPLNRGRSMNTEAFF. This chain connects TRBV18 to TRBJ1-1, with 7 bases aligning to TRBD1. After removal of 3 bases from V and 0 bases from J, the junction contained 13 bases not matched to a gene. Germline loops: CDR1 KGHSH, CDR2 LQKENI. This CDR3 has 18 amino acids.

V gene TRBV19 combines with J gene TRBJ1-5, with D possibly being TRBD1 (6 bases). Germline V gene sequence: CDR1 LNHDA, CDR2 SQIVND (reference sequence). Trimming pared 3 bases from V and 0 bases from J, leaving 12 bases between. The CDR3 runs to 16 residues. CDR3 loop: CASSISPGASNQPQHF. DNA for the CDR3: TGTGCCAGTAGTATCTCCCCGGGGGCTAGCAATCAGCCCCAGCATTTT.

This chain links TRBV14 with TRBJ1-4, with TRBD1 matching over 9 bases. V lost 2 bases, J lost 8 bases, and 6 bases stayed unmatched. There are 15 residues in the CDR3. CDR1 and CDR2 from the germline V gene are SGHDN and FVKESK. The CDR3 loop reads CASSQLGTGKEKLFF. The CDR3 DNA is TGTGCCAGCAGCCAACTCGGGACAGGGAAAGAAAAACTGTTTTTT.

In DNA form, the CDR3 reads TGTGCCTGGAGTGAAAACAGGGTGGACACCATATATTTT. This encodes CAWSENRVDTIYF. The chain has TRBV30 and TRBJ1-3; the D gene is possibly TRBD1 (6 bases). CDR1 is GTSNPN and CDR2 is SVGIG in the germline V gene (reference sequence). The CDR3 is 13 amino acids. V lost 1 base and J lost 8, with 12 bases in between. Supplemented by reference TRBV30 and TRBJ1-3, the full variable domain reads SQTIHQWPATLVQPVGSPLSLECTVEGTSNPNLYWYRQAAGRGLQLLFYSVGIGQISSEVPQNLSASRPQDRQFILSSKKLLLSDSGFYLCAWSENRVDTIYFGEGSWLTVV.

The V call is TRBV11-1, the J call TRBJ1-1; D remains ambiguous. The V gene lost 1 base and the J gene lost 4 bases, with 10 bases spanning the gap. The germline CDR1 and CDR2 sequences are SGHAT and FQDESV (reference sequence). The CDR3 totals 14 residues. The CDR3 reads CASSLDPGSTEAFF. The CDR3 nucleotides are TGTGCCAGCAGCTTAGACCCCGGGAGCACTGAAGCTTTCTTT.

The chain joins TRBV27 to TRBJ2-1, with D perhaps matching TRBD1 or TRBD2 (5 bases each). The CDR3 runs to 14 residues. The V end lost 9 bases, the J end lost 4 bases, and 16 bases lay between the germline ends. CDR1 and CDR2 from the germline V gene are MNHEY and SMNVEV (reference sequence). The CDR3: CARRWDAKYNEQFF. The CDR3 bases are TGTGCCAGGAGGTGGGACGCAAAATACAATGAGCAGTTCTTC.

J is TRBJ2-5 and V is TRBV7-9, with 7 bases aligning to TRBD2. J gave up 2 bases and V 5 bases, and 11 bases lay outside the gene matches. This CDR3 is built from 16 residues. Germline CDR1 and CDR2: SEHNR and FQNEAQ (reference sequence). The chain's CDR3 is CASSETGTIQQETQYF. The CDR3 nucleotides are TGTGCCAGCAGCGAAACCGGGACTATACAACAAGAGACCCAGTACTTC.

The CDR3 sequence is CASSRDRGGTEAFF. In nucleotides, the CDR3 is TGTGCCAGCTCACGGGACAGGGGGGGCACTGAAGCTTTCTTT. This sequence joins TRBV18 and TRBJ1-1; 11 bases fit TRBD1. Unmatched junction bases numbered 2, after V lost 4 bases and J lost 4 bases. Germline V gene sequence: CDR1 KGHSH, CDR2 LQKENI. The CDR3 length is 14 residues.

This chain uses TRBV19 with TRBJ2-5, with D perhaps matching TRBD2 (6 bases). The V and J ends lost 10 bases and 4 bases respectively, with 22 bases between them. CDR1 is LNHDA, CDR2 SQIVND, per germline (reference sequence). The CDR3 loop spans 15 amino acids. The CDR3 DNA reads TGTGCCACCATGCCTGGGAGGAGCGCGGTAGAGACCCAGTACTTC. This gives the protein CATMPGRSAVETQYF.

The chain carries TRBV5-1 and TRBJ2-7, with no clear D. This CDR3 is 13 amino acids long. The V end was cut by 4 bases, the J end by 3 bases, with 11 bases between. The germline CDR1 and CDR2 sequences are SGHRS and YFSETQ. The CDR3 is CASSPLNSYEQYF. The CDR3 DNA sequence: TGCGCCAGCAGCCCCTTAAACAGCTACGAGCAGTACTTC.

The V and J genes are TRBV7-9 and TRBJ1-4, with TRBD1 matching 9 bases. Per the germline V gene, CDR1 is SEHNR and CDR2 is FQNEAQ (reference sequence). The CDR3 has 13 amino acids. The trim removed 5 bases at V and 8 bases at J, leaving 3 bases unmatched. In DNA, the CDR3 is TGTGCCAGCAGCCCGGGACAGGGCGAAAAACTGTTTTTT. This encodes CASSPGQGEKLFF.

The CDR3 region is CASSLGQSNQPQHF. CDR3 in DNA: TGTGCCAGCAGCTTAGGGCAGAGCAATCAGCCCCAGCATTTT. V usage is TRBV11-2 and J usage is TRBJ1-5; D remains unclear. V was clipped by 1 base and J by 1 base, with 5 bases between them. CDR3 size: 14 residues. CDR1 is SGHAT, CDR2 FQNNGV, per germline.

This clone was picked up one time. This chain joins TRBV28 and TRBJ2-7, with 10 bases identical to TRBD2. V lost 2 bases, J lost 3 bases, and 7 bases stayed unmatched. In germline, CDR1 is MDHEN, CDR2 SYDVKM. This CDR3 has 16 residues. The CDR3 nucleotides are TGTGCCAGCAGTTTAGCTTATGAGCGGGAGGGCTACGAGCAGTACTTC. This codes for CASSLAYEREGYEQYF.

The gene calls are TRBV15 and TRBJ1-1; D ambiguous. V was cut by 1 base and J by 1 base, with 13 bases left in between. Germline V CDR1 and CDR2: LNHNV, YYDKDF (reference sequence). The CDR3 loop spans 16 amino acids. The CDR3 nucleotides are TGTGCCACCAGCAGAGGTATATCGGAGGCGAACACTGAAGCTTTCTTT. This encodes CATSRGISEANTEAFF.

The DNA for the CDR3 is TGCAGTGCTGAAACCGGACGGGCGCAGTACTTC. Translation gives CSAETGRAQYF. The chain recombines TRBV20-1 with TRBJ2-7; D gene uncertain. The CDR3 runs 11 residues. V was pared by 5 bases and J by 9 bases, with 14 bases between. In germline, CDR1 is DFQATT, CDR2 SNEGSKA (reference sequence).

A note on this clone: Compared with germline, one end of the junction differs, possibly owing to a read error. V and J are TRBV7-7 and TRBJ2-1, with TRBD2 matching 8 bases. There are 15 residues in the CDR3. Germline lookup yields CDR1 SSHAT and CDR2 FNYEAQ (reference sequence). The CDR3 DNA follows: TGTGCTAGCAGCTTAGCGGAACTAGCGGTGAATGAGCAGTTCTTC. Amino acid sequence: CASSLAELAVNEQFF.

The rearrangement uses TRBV7-8 and TRBJ2-1; 9 bases are a match to TRBD2. Germline CDR1 and CDR2: SGHVS and FQNEAQ. V trimming: 3 bases; J trimming: 3 bases; junction bases outside the gene matches: 6. This CDR3 has 16 amino acids. The CDR3 sequence is CASSLPGLADYNEQFF. In DNA, the CDR3 is TGTGCCAGCAGCTTGCCGGGACTAGCAGACTACAATGAGCAGTTCTTC.

V is TRBV5-4 and J is TRBJ1-1, with D unclear. This CDR3 has 15 amino acids. V dropped 2 bases and J dropped 0 bases, with 11 bases sitting between them. The germline gives CDR1 SGHNT, CDR2 YYREEE (reference sequence). The CDR3 loop reads CASSLGVQVNTEAFF. CDR3 nucleotide sequence: TGTGCCAGCAGCTTAGGCGTACAAGTGAACACTGAAGCTTTCTTT. The full variable domain, completed using reference TRBV5-4 and TRBJ1-1, is ETGVTQSPTHLIKTRGQQVTLRCSSQSGHNTVSWYQQALGQGPQFIFQYYREEENGRGNFPPRFSGLQFPNYSSELNVNALELDDSALYLCASSLGVQVNTEAFFGQGTRLTVV.

This chain connects TRBV5-6 to TRBJ1-3; TRBD1 is a possible D gene (6 bases). There are 14 residues in the CDR3. The V end lost 1 base, the J end lost 3 bases, and 8 bases lay between the germline ends. Germline CDR1 reads SGHDT; CDR2 reads YYEEEE. The CDR3 nucleotides read TGTGCCAGCAGCTTGAGAGGGGGTGGAAACACCATATATTTT. This translates into CASSLRGGGNTIYF.

As DNA, the CDR3 is TGTGCCAGCAGCACGGACAGGGTTATAGACGAGCAGTACTTC. Translation gives CASSTDRVIDEQYF. The chain joins TRBV7-2 to TRBJ2-7; 8 bases fit TRBD1. V shed 5 bases and J 5 bases; nucleotides not matched to a gene: 8. This CDR3 spans 14 amino acids. Germline V lookup: CDR1 SGHTA, CDR2 FQGNSA.

The chain carries TRBV6-5 and TRBJ1-6; D possibly corresponds to TRBD1 (6 bases). This CDR3 comprises 14 residues. Looked up from germline, CDR1 is MNHEY and CDR2 is SVGAGI. V gave up 0 bases and J gave up 10 bases, with 10 bases separating them. DNA of the CDR3: TGTGCCAGCAGTTACTCGGGACATCGCTCACCCCTCCACTTT. The encoded protein is CASSYSGHRSPLHF.

The rearrangement joins TRBV2 to TRBJ1-1, with TRBD1 as a possible D gene (6 bases). CDR3 size: 13 residues. Looked up from germline, CDR1 is SNHLY and CDR2 is FYNNEI. The ends were cut back, 6 bases at V and 1 base at J, with 9 bases in the middle. The DNA of the CDR3 is TGTGCCAGCAGGGGACACCCGAACACTGAAGCTTTCTTT. Protein product: CASRGHPNTEAFF.

The chain is built from TRBV18 and TRBJ1-2, with 7 bases matching TRBD1. Germline loops: CDR1 KGHSH, CDR2 LQKENI. Trimming cost V 4 bases and J 5 bases; bases outside gene matches: 7. The CDR3 consists of 14 residues. This chain's CDR3 is CASSREGGGYGYTF. CDR3 DNA: TGTGCCAGCTCACGAGAAGGGGGCGGATATGGCTACACCTTC.